This entry concerns a single T cell receptor (beta chain). This specimen belongs to a study of blood T cell repertoires in COVID-19. Sequencing was performed with immunoSEQ multiplex PCR; in TCRdb, only in-frame clones are kept and a portion is missing. In the table there are some 350,000 clones, around 87% of which are singletons. Trimming took 0 bases from V and 0 from J; bases not matched to a gene: 13. The germline gives CDR1 KGHSH, CDR2 LQKENI. The CDR3 length is 19 residues. V is TRBV18 and J is TRBJ1-2; 7 bases match TRBD1. This clonotype originated in a man aged 18 to 29 who had recovered from COVID-19. Specimen: PBMCs or T cells enriched from blood (not recorded which). For the CDR3, the DNA is TGTGCCAGCTCACCACCGAATCTACAGGGGATCTCAGCTAACTATGGCTACACCTTC. It yields the protein CASSPPNLQGISANYGYTF.